Sequencing of this TCR beta chain was carried out in a study of T cells after yellow fever vaccination. Study-level results: The booster saw the reappearance of most primary-vaccination clones (approximately 96% CD4, around 90% CD8). Among all clonotypes, a small share was observed in both CD4 and CD8 compartments.

In the case of this clonotype: Antigen unknown.

The CDR3 length is 16 residues. Germline lookup yields CDR1 MGHRA and CDR2 YSYEKL. V lost 1 base, J lost 6 bases, and 16 bases lay in between. It was through 5'RACE template switching that TCR cDNA was made, with a universal primer site and UMIs added. TCRdb re-called the 5' RACE reads through MiXCR, storing one row per CDR3 protein. Of 300,000 to 350,000 distinct CDR3 sequences listed, over 8.5% are singletons. The sample in question was CD4+ T cells sorted from PBMCs, obtained 45 days after the yellow fever booster vaccination. This chain uses TRBV4-1 with TRBJ2-1; possibly TRBD1 or TRBD2 for D (6 bases each). This sequence was found in a man younger than 35 who received the YFV17D yellow fever vaccine. The CDR3 protein is CASSQVTGGRVNEQFF. The CDR3 DNA follows: TGCGCCAGCAGCCAAGTTACCGGGGGCAGGGTCAATGAGCAGTTCTTC.